The T cell receptor beta chain under discussion was sequenced for a study of blood T cell repertoires in COVID-19. In the study overall: Nucleic acid was either cDNA or gDNA, and it came from T cells, B-cell-depleted T cells, or PBMCs.

Germline trimming cut 3 bases from V and 7 bases from J; bases unmatched to any gene: 8. The CDR3 runs 15 residues. Looked up from germline, CDR1 is KGHSH and CDR2 is LQKENI. Original data processing: How many nucleated cells were present was estimated from reference gene primer amplification. The table came from immunoSEQ multiplex PCR; TCRdb's copy has only in-frame clones and leaves some out. V, J and clone size were drawn from that table, and D and trimming were deduced from the DNA. The sample gives a few hundred thousand clones, 65% to 85% of which show up once; roughly 1.1% is in the top ten. The chain couples TRBV18 to TRBJ1-5, with TRBD1 identical over 8 bases. This clonotype was obtained from a woman in her forties or fifties with acute or convalescent COVID-19. Sequenced input: peripheral blood. The CDR3 sequence is CASSPRTGRDQPQHF. The CDR3 DNA reads as TGTGCCAGCTCACCCAGGACAGGGCGCGACCAGCCCCAGCATTTT.